The text below deals with one T cell receptor beta chain. This clone was seen only a few times. Its antigen is not yet known. No base qualities exist here, and no much larger clone lies one base off it. V lost 0 bases and J lost 4 bases, and the count of bases not matched to a germline gene is 6. Including cysteine and phenylalanine, the CDR3 has 15 amino acids. CDR3 DNA only is kept here, 45 bases in frame from base 1. The germline V gene supplies CDR1 SGHRS and CDR2 YFSETQ. The library was produced with the immunoSEQ multiplex PCR assay. The source is immuneACCESS, and TCRdb retained only in-frame sequences with V and J called. Part of the clones is not carried over; for the studies checked, unresolved V genes explain less than half of this, and the remainder is unexplained. The sample yields 100,000 or so clones; 91% were counted once. Over 2.5% of the sample belongs to the ten largest clones. The data belong to a study of T cell changes during pregnancy in multiple sclerosis (dated by TCRdb to the late 2010s). General notes on the study: The study examined how the T cell repertoire changed over the course of pregnancy in women with multiple sclerosis.

This receptor chain uses TRBV5-1 and TRBJ1-1; the central 7 bases match TRBD1. Sequencing used peripheral blood, obtained in the second trimester of pregnancy. The TCR sequence derives from a female donor with multiple sclerosis, enrolled in a pregnancy study. The DNA sequence is TGCGCCAGCAGCTTGGGACAGGGCTTACTCACTGAAGCTTTCTTT. This sequence encodes CASSLGQGLLTEAFF.